The rows below give T cell receptor beta chains drawn from one sample of a study of blood T cell repertoires in COVID-19. The assay was immunoSEQ multiplex PCR, and TCRdb's table has in-frame clones only and misses some. The sample yields nearly 110,000 clones, about four fifths seen once. The specimen was peripheral blood. The origin of the receptors is a man between 65 and 85 years old with acute or convalescent COVID-19. Both conserved end residues are part of each CDR3. D genes are given only for firm matches. The size field is filled for only some rows; it gives once, few, many or a size class.

D: .; V: TRBV10-3; size: .; J: TRBJ2-7; DNA: TGTGCCATCACCCCCACAAACTCCTACGAGCAGTACTTC; CDR3: CAITPTNSYEQYF
D: TRBD1; V: TRBV10-2; size: .; J: TRBJ2-3; DNA: TGCGCCAGCAGTGAAGACAGGGGCCACACAGATACGCAGTATTTT; CDR3: CASSEDRGHTDTQYF
D: .; V: TRBV19; size: .; J: TRBJ1-1; DNA: TGTGCCAGTAGTATGGGCAGGGAGAACACTGAAGCTTTCTTT; CDR3: CASSMGRENTEAFF
D: .; V: TRBV5-5; size: .; J: TRBJ1-2; DNA: TGTGCCAGCAGCTGGGGCACAGGGACTACTAACTATGGCTACACCTTC; CDR3: CASSWGTGTTNYGYTF
D: TRBD1; V: TRBV2; size: .; J: TRBJ1-6; DNA: TGTGCCAGCACGGGACAGGGTCATAATTCACCCCTCCACTTT; CDR3: CASTGQGHNSPLHF
D: .; V: TRBV5-5; size: .; J: TRBJ1-2; DNA: TGTGCCAGCAACCCGGACAGAGGATTTACATATGGCTACACCTTC; CDR3: CASNPDRGFTYGYTF
D: TRBD1; V: TRBV14; size: few; J: TRBJ1-2; DNA: TGTGCCAGCAGCCTATCGGGACAGGAAGTCTATGGCTACACCTTC; CDR3: CASSLSGQEVYGYTF
D: .; V: TRBV21-1; size: .; J: TRBJ1-1; DNA: TGTGCCAGCAGCAAAGACGGGGGGCAGGGGGCGGAGGATGAAGCTTTCTTT; CDR3: CASSKDGGQGAEDEAFF
D: .; V: TRBV10-1; size: once; J: TRBJ2-1; DNA: TGCGCCAGCAGTGATCAGGGGGAGGATGAGCAGTTCTTC; CDR3: CASSDQGEDEQFF
D: .; V: TRBV5-4; size: .; J: TRBJ2-5; DNA: TGTGCCAGCAGCACAGAACTCCAAGAGACCCAGTACTTC; CDR3: CASSTELQETQYF
D: .; V: TRBV7-9; size: .; J: TRBJ2-1; DNA: TGTGCCAGCAGCTTGGCAAACCCCTACAATGAGCAGTTCTTC; CDR3: CASSLANPYNEQFF
D: TRBD1; V: TRBV19; size: .; J: TRBJ1-5; DNA: TGTGCCAGTAGTAGTTACGACAGGGACAATCAGCCCCAGCATTTT; CDR3: CASSSYDRDNQPQHF
D: .; V: TRBV5-1; size: .; J: TRBJ2-7; DNA: TGCGCCAGCAGGATCTCACCGGGACTGGCCTACGAGCAGTACTTC; CDR3: CASRISPGLAYEQYF
D: .; V: TRBV5-5; size: .; J: TRBJ2-1; DNA: TGTGCCAGCAGCTTGGGCGGAAGCTCCTACAATGAGCAGTTCTTC; CDR3: CASSLGGSSYNEQFF
D: TRBD1; V: TRBV10-3; size: .; J: TRBJ1-1; DNA: TGTGCCATCAGTGAGCAGGGGGCAGTGACTGAAGCTTTCTTT; CDR3: CAISEQGAVTEAFF
D: TRBD1; V: TRBV6-6; size: few; J: TRBJ1-5; DNA: TGTGCCAGCAGTCCGCTCGGGACAGGCCATAGCAATCAGCCCCAGCATTTT; CDR3: CASSPLGTGHSNQPQHF
D: .; V: TRBV27; size: .; J: TRBJ1-6; DNA: TGTGCCAGCTCAGCCCTTTTAGGGGATAATTCACCCCTCCACTTT; CDR3: CASSALLGDNSPLHF
D: TRBD1; V: TRBV12-3/TRBV12-4; size: .; J: TRBJ1-2; DNA: TGTGCCAGCAGTAGCACAGGGGGAGATGGCTACACCTTC; CDR3: CASSSTGGDGYTF
D: .; V: TRBV11-3; size: .; J: TRBJ1-1; DNA: TGTGCCAGCAGCTTAGATGGAGCAGGGGAGGCTTTCTTT; CDR3: CASSLDGAGEAFF
D: TRBD1; V: TRBV5-6; size: .; J: TRBJ2-7; DNA: TGTGCCAGCAGCTTTGGGCCGACAGGGGGCAACGAGCAGTACTTC; CDR3: CASSFGPTGGNEQYF
D: TRBD2; V: TRBV11-2; size: .; J: TRBJ2-2; DNA: TGTGCCAGCAGCACAACGGGGGGGGCAGCCGGGGAGCTGTTTTTT; CDR3: CASSTTGGAAGELFF
D: TRBD1; V: TRBV29-1; size: once; J: TRBJ1-2; DNA: TGCAGCGTTGAAGGAGGACAGGGGGGCTACACCTTC; CDR3: CSVEGGQGGYTF
D: .; V: TRBV10-3; size: .; J: TRBJ2-7; DNA: TGTGCCATCAGTGAGTCTGGGCAGGGCTACGAGCAGTACTTC; CDR3: CAISESGQGYEQYF